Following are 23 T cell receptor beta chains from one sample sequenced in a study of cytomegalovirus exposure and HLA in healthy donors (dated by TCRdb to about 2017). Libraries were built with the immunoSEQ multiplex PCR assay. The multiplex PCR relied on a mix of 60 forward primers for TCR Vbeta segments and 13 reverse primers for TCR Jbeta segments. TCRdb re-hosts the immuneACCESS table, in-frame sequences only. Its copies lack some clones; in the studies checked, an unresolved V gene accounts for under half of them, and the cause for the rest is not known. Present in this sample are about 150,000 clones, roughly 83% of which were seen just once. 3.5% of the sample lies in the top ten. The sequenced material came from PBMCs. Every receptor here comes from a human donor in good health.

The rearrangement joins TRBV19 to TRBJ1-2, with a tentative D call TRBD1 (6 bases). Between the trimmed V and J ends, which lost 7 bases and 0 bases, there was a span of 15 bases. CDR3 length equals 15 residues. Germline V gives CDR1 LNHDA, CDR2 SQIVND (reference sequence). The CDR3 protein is CASKPGTTSNYGYTF. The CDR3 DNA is TGTGCCAGTAAACCCGGGACAACCTCTAACTATGGCTACACCTTC.

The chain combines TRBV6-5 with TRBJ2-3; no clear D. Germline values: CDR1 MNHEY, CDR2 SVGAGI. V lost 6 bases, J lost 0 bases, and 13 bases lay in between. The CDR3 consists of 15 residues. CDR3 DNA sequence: TGTGCCAGCAGCTTCTCTCCGGGTAGCACAGATACGCAGTATTTT. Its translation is CASSFSPGSTDTQYF.

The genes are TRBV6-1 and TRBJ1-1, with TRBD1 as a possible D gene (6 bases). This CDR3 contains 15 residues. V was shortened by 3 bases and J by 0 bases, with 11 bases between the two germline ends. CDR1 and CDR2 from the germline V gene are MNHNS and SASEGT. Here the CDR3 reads CASSDRTVMNTEAFF. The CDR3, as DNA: TGTGCCAGCAGTGACCGGACAGTTATGAACACTGAAGCTTTCTTT.

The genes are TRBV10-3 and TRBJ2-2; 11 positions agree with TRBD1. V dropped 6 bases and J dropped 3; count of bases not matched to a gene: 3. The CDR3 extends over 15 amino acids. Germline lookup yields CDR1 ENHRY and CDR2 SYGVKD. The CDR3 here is CAIREGQGDTGELFF. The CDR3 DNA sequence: TGTGCCATCAGGGAGGGACAGGGGGACACCGGGGAGCTGTTTTTT.

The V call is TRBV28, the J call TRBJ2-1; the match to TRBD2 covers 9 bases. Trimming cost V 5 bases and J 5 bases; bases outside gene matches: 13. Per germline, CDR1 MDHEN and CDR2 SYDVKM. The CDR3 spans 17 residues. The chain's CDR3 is CASSSVLAGFTNNEQFF. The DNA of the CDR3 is TGTGCCAGCAGTAGCGTCCTAGCGGGATTCACGAACAATGAGCAGTTCTTC. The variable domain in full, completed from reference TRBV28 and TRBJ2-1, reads DVKVTQSSRYLVKRTGEKVFLECVQDMDHENMFWYRQDPGLGLRLIYFSYDVKMKEKGDIPEGYSVSREKKERFSLILESASTNQTSMYLCASSSVLAGFTNNEQFFGPGTRLTVL.

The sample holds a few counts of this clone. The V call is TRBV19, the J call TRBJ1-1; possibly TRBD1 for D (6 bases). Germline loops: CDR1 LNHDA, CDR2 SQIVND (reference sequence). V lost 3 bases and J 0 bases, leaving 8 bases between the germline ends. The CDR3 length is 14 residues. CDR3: CASSIDRMNTEAFF. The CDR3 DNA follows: TGTGCCAGTAGTATCGACAGGATGAACACTGAAGCTTTCTTT.

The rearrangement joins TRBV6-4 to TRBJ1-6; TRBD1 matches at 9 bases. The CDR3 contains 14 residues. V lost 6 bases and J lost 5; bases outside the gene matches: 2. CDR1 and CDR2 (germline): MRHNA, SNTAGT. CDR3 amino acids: CASRGTGNNSPLHF. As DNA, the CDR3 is TGTGCCAGCAGAGGGACAGGGAATAATTCACCCCTCCACTTT.

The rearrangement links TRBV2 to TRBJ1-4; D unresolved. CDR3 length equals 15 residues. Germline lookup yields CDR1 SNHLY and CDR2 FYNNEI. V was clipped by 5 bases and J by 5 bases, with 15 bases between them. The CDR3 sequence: CASSLMTGRNEKLFF. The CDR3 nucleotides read TGTGCCAGCAGTCTAATGACGGGGAGGAATGAAAAACTGTTTTTT.

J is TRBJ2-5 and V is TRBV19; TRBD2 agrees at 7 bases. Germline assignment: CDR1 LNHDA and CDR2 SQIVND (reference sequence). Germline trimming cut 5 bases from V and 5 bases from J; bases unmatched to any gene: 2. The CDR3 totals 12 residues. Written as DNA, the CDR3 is TGTGCCAGTAGTGCGGGAGATGAGACCCAGTACTTC. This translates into CASSAGDETQYF.

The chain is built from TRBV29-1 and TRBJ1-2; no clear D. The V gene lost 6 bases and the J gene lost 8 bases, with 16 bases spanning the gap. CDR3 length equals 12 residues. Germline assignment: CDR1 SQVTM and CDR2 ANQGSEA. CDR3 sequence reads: CSVAPSLWGYTF. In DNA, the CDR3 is TGCAGCGTAGCACCAAGCCTTTGGGGCTACACCTTC.

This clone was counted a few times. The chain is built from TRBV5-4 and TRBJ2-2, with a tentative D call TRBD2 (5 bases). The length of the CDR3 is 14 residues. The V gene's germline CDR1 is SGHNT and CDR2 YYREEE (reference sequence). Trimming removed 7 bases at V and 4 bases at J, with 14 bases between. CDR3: CASEASRVTGELFF. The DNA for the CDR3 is TGTGCCAGCGAGGCCTCGCGGGTCACCGGGGAGCTGTTTTTT.

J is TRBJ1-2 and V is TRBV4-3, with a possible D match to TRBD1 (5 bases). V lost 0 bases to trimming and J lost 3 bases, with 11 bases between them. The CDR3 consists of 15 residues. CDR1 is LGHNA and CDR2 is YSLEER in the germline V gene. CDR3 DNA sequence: TGCGCCAGCAGCCAAGATCTTGCCAGGGACTATGGCTACACCTTC. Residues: CASSQDLARDYGYTF.

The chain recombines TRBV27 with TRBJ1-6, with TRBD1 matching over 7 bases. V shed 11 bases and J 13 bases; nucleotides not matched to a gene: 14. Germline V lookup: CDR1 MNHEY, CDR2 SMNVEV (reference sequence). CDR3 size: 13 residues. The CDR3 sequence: CAGVRDRISPLHF. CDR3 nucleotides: TGTGCCGGCGTTCGGGACAGAATTTCGCCCCTCCACTTT.

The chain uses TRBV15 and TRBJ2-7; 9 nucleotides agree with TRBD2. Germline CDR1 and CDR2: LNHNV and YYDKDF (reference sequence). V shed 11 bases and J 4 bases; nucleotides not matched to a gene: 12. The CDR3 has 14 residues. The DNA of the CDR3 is TGTGCCTCAGCCACTAGCGGGTCGAATTACGAGCAGTACTTC. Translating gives CASATSGSNYEQYF.

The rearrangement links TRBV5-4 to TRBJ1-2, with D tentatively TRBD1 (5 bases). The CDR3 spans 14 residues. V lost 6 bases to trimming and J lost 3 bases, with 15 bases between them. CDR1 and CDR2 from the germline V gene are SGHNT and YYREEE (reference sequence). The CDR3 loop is CASTYRGEYYGYTF. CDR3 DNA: TGTGCCAGCACCTATCGGGGGGAATACTATGGCTACACCTTC.

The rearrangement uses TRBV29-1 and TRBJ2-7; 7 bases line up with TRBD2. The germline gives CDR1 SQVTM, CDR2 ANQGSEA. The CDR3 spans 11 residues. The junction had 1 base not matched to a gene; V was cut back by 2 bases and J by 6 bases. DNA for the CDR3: TGCAGCGTTGAATCGGGGGGCGAGCAGTACTTC. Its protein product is CSVESGGEQYF.

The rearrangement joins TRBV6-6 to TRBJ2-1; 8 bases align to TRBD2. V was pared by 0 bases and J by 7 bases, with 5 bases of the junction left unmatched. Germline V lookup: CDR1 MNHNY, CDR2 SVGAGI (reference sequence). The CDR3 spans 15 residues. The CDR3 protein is CASSYSDGLANEQFF. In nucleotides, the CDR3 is TGTGCCAGCAGTTACTCAGATGGACTAGCAAATGAGCAGTTCTTC.

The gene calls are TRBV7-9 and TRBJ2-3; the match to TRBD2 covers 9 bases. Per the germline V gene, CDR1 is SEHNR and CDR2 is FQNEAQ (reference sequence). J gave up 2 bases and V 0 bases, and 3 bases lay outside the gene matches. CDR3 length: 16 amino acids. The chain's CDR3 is CASSLASGGNTDTQYF. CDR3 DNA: TGTGCCAGCAGCTTAGCTAGCGGGGGAAACACAGATACGCAGTATTTT.

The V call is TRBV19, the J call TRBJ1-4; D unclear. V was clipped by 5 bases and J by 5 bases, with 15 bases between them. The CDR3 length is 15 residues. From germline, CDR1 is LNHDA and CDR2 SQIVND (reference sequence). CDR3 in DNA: TGTGCCAGTAGTGACGACGGAGTACCCAATGAAAAACTGTTTTTT. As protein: CASSDDGVPNEKLFF.

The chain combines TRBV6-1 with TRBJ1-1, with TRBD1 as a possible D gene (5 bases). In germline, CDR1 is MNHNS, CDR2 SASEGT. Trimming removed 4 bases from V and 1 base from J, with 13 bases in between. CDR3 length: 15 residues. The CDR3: CASSAFTGGNTEAFF. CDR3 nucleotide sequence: TGTGCCAGCAGTGCCTTTACCGGGGGGAACACTGAAGCTTTCTTT.

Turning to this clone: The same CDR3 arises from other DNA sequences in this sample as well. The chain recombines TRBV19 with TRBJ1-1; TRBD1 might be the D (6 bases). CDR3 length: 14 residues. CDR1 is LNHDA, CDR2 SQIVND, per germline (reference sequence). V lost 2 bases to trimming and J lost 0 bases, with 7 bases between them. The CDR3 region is CASSIQGMNTEAFF. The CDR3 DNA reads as TGTGCCAGTAGTATACAGGGGATGAACACTGAAGCTTTCTTT.

The CDR3 coding sequence is TGCGCCAGCAGCACCTCGGGACAGGCGAGGGACAATGAGCAGTTCTTC. Amino acid sequence: CASSTSGQARDNEQFF. The chain links TRBV5-1 to TRBJ2-1; 8 bases line up with TRBD1. CDR3 length: 16 residues. CDR1 and CDR2 from the germline V gene are SGHRS and YFSETQ. V was clipped by 4 bases and J by 5 bases; unmatched bases: 11.

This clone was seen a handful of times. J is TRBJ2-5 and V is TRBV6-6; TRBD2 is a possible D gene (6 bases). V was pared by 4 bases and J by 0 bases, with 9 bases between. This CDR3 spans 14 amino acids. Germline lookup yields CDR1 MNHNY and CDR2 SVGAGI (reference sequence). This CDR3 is CASSFRDYQETQYF. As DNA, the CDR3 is TGTGCCAGCAGTTTTAGGGACTACCAAGAGACCCAGTACTTC.